This TCR beta chain was captured by sequencing in a study of metastatic and nonmetastatic thyroid tumors (TCRdb year 2020). About the investigation overall: Repertoires from peripheral blood and from tumor or nodule tissue samples of malignant and benign thyroid patients were compared.

This clone was found many times. Its antigen is currently not known. No base quality information exists; no much larger clone differs at one position. Overall study outcomes, separate from this receptor: TCR beta diversity was reported as significantly higher in malignant tumors than in benign nodules, in both blood and tumor samples.

The library came from PCR. TCRdb shows the sequencer as Illumina HiSeq 4000. High-throughput sequencing was used to profile the CDR3 region of the TCR beta-chain in every patient. Per the authors' processing: A classifier to discriminate distant-metastatic papillary thyroid cancer patients was built from CDR3 differences across clinicopathological groups. To measure repertoire diversity the researchers used the Shannon index, while the Morisita-Horn index served to gauge how similar the tumor and blood repertoires were. In TCRdb, the public reads were trimmed at Q25 with fastp and aligned with MiXCR, with productive beta chains retained. The V and J calls come from TCRdb's annotation, not from the publication. This sample gives tens of thousands of clones in total; roughly a sixth of them show up just once. The top ten clones comprise around 13% of the sample. None of the patients had been given any treatment before thyroid surgery. Using T-cell receptor beta sequencing, the study looked back at clinical samples from patients collected from the early 2010s to the late 2010s.

What was sequenced was blood. The receptor comes from a female donor with papillary thyroid cancer or a benign thyroid nodule (not recorded which). Some clones in this sample may be carry-over from other donors' samples.

The CDR3 region reads CASSILASVGAFF. The sequenced DNA is TGTGCCAGCAGTATCCTTGCGTCCGTAGGAGCTTTCTTT. The chain is encoded by TRBV2 joined to TRBJ1-1; no D gene call is confident. V lost 5 bases and J lost 10 bases; the stretch between them is 17 bases long. The CDR3 contains 13 residues, cysteine and phenylalanine counted. Only the CDR3 region is kept as DNA, spanning 39 bases read in frame from base 1. The germline V gene specifies SNHLY as CDR1 and FYNNEI as CDR2.